Each of the 26 T cell receptor beta chains below was sequenced from the same sample in a study of OX40 agonist ivuxolimab in advanced cancers. Method: immunoSEQ multiplex PCR; TCRdb's copy keeps in-frame clones and lacks some. Here the sample spans some 55,000 clones, 60% to 80% being singletons. Sequences were derived from CD4+ or CD8+ T cells sorted from blood, sampled in a trial of the OX40 agonist ivuxolimab. These receptors were obtained from an adult with an advanced solid tumor such as melanoma, head and neck, liver or kidney cancer.

This clone was observed once. This sequence joins TRBV5-6 and TRBJ1-1; tentatively, D is TRBD1 (5 bases). Germline V CDR1 and CDR2: SGHDT, YYEEEE. The CDR3 spans 15 residues. V was pared by 3 bases and J by 4 bases, with 16 bases between. The CDR3 nucleotides read TGTGCCAGCAGCTACCCAGGGTTCACGGGCACTGAAGCTTTCTTT. This sequence encodes CASSYPGFTGTEAFF.

The V and J genes are TRBV5-1 and TRBJ2-1; 9 bases match TRBD2. CDR3 length equals 14 residues. Looked up from germline, CDR1 is SGHRS and CDR2 is YFSETQ. J lost 15 bases, V lost 2 bases, and 12 bases had no gene match. CDR3 bases: TGCGCCAGCAGCTTATCTGTCGGCGGGAGGGCGGCGTTCTTC. It encodes CASSLSVGGRAAFF.

This chain uses TRBV5-1 with TRBJ2-2; D not certain. Trimming pared 6 bases from V and 7 bases from J, leaving 13 bases between. This CDR3 has 13 residues. The germline CDR1 and CDR2 sequences are SGHRS and YFSETQ. The CDR3 sequence is CASNADQDGELFF. Here the CDR3 DNA reads TGCGCCAGCAACGCTGACCAGGACGGGGAGCTGTTTTTT.

The CDR3 sequence is CASSAGAAYGYTF. CDR3 coding DNA: TGTGCCAGTAGTGCGGGTGCGGCTTATGGCTACACCTTC. The chain couples TRBV19 to TRBJ1-2; D is uncertain. This CDR3 region has 13 residues. Per germline, CDR1 LNHDA and CDR2 SQIVND (reference sequence). V was pared by 5 bases and J by 5 bases, with 12 bases between.

This sequence joins TRBV4-3 and TRBJ2-2; TRBD1 matches 9 bases. J gave up 5 bases and V 0 bases, and 4 bases lay outside the gene matches. The germline CDR1 and CDR2 sequences are LGHNA and YSLEER. The CDR3 spans 16 residues. CDR3 loop: CASSQDEGQGTGELFF. In nucleotides, the CDR3 is TGCGCCAGCAGCCAAGACGAGGGACAGGGAACCGGGGAGCTGTTTTTT.

The genes are TRBV11-2 and TRBJ1-2; D is ambiguous. The ends were cut back, 2 bases at V and 7 bases at J, with 14 bases in the middle. Germline V CDR1 and CDR2: SGHAT, FQNNGV. The CDR3 has 14 amino acids. The CDR3 spells CASSLTRTMSGYTF. As DNA, the CDR3 is TGTGCCAGCAGCTTAACCAGGACCATGAGTGGCTACACCTTC.

J is TRBJ1-2 and V is TRBV4-3; TRBD1 might be the D (6 bases). V dropped 5 bases and J dropped 4 bases, with 14 bases sitting between them. The CDR3 is 14 residues long. Germline V lookup: CDR1 LGHNA, CDR2 YSLEER. The CDR3 bases are TGCGCCAGCAGCTTTGGACAGCCCCCCTATGGCTACACCTTC. Translated: CASSFGQPPYGYTF.

V is TRBV25-1 and J is TRBJ2-3, with no clear D. Germline values: CDR1 MGHDK, CDR2 SYGVNS. V lost 7 bases to trimming and J lost 1 base, with 9 bases between them. This CDR3 region has 13 residues. In nucleotides, the CDR3 is TGTGCCAGCACCGACCGGGGCACAGATACGCAGTATTTT. It translates to CASTDRGTDTQYF.

The chain joins TRBV10-3 to TRBJ2-6, with TRBD1 identical over 9 bases. Per the germline V gene, CDR1 is ENHRY and CDR2 is SYGVKD. V was pared by 5 bases and J by 7 bases, with 12 bases of the junction left unmatched. The length of the CDR3 is 17 residues. In DNA, the CDR3 is TGTGCCATCAGTTCCCGGTGGGGGACAGGGAAAGCCAACGTCCTGACTTTC. Encoded protein: CAISSRWGTGKANVLTF.

The chain couples TRBV5-1 to TRBJ2-7, with TRBD2 matching over 8 bases. CDR1 is SGHRS and CDR2 is YFSETQ in the germline V gene. V was pared by 1 base and J by 4 bases, with 13 bases of the junction left unmatched. CDR3 size: 17 residues. The CDR3 DNA follows: TGCGCCAGCAGCTTGAGGTCGGGTAGCGGGACGAAATACGAGCAGTACTTC. Its translation: CASSLRSGSGTKYEQYF.

The chain recombines TRBV5-6 with TRBJ1-5; 9 bases map to TRBD1. CDR1 and CDR2 (germline): SGHDT, YYEEEE. The CDR3 loop spans 13 amino acids. The V and J ends lost 4 bases and 7 bases, in that order; junction bases with no gene match: 3. CDR3 DNA sequence: TGTGCCAGCAGCAGGACAGGGGTCCAGCCCCAGCATTTT. Amino acids: CASSRTGVQPQHF.

This clone was seen only once. The chain employs TRBV27 and TRBJ1-5; no clear D. The V gene's germline CDR1 is MNHEY and CDR2 SMNVEV (reference sequence). V was cut by 2 bases and J by 1 base, with 6 bases left in between. The CDR3 spans 14 residues. The chain's CDR3 is CASSLGVSNQPQHF. CDR3 DNA sequence: TGTGCCAGCAGTTTAGGGGTGAGCAATCAGCCCCAGCATTTT.

This chain links TRBV5-5 with TRBJ1-5; D is uncertain. The CDR3 loop spans 14 amino acids. Germline V gives CDR1 SGHKS, CDR2 YYEKEE (reference sequence). Trimming shortened V by 1 base and J by 0 bases, and 5 bases separated the two germline ends. In nucleotides, the CDR3 is TGTGCCAGCAGCTTGTGGGATAGCAATCAGCCCCAGCATTTT. Amino acid sequence: CASSLWDSNQPQHF.

V is TRBV6-5 and J is TRBJ1-1; 8 bases are shared with TRBD1. Germline V gives CDR1 MNHEY, CDR2 SVGAGI. The J segment lost 6 bases and the V segment lost 6 bases, leaving 0 bases of the junction unmatched. The CDR3 is 11 amino acids. For the CDR3, the DNA is TGTGCCAGCAGGGACAGGGCTGAAGCTTTCTTT. Residues: CASRDRAEAFF.

This clone was seen just once. V is TRBV7-9 and J is TRBJ2-1; the D is unclear. Germline assignment: CDR1 SEHNR and CDR2 FQNEAQ (reference sequence). The ends were cut back, 1 base at V and 3 bases at J, with 7 bases in the middle. This CDR3 region has 14 residues. The CDR3 loop reads CASSLGQNYNEQFF. In DNA form, the CDR3 reads TGTGCCAGCAGCTTAGGGCAGAACTACAATGAGCAGTTCTTC.

This chain links TRBV4-3 with TRBJ1-1, with 9 positions matching TRBD1. This CDR3 contains 17 residues. V lost 0 bases to trimming and J lost 2 bases; unmatched junction nucleotides: 7. Germline V gives CDR1 LGHNA, CDR2 YSLEER. The CDR3 region has the DNA TGCGCCAGCAGCCAAGATCGCGCGACAGGGGGTAACACTGAAGCTTTCTTT. This gives the protein CASSQDRATGGNTEAFF.

The chain links TRBV15 to TRBJ2-7; 9 bases are shared with TRBD1. Germline trimming cut 1 base from V and 5 bases from J; bases unmatched to any gene: 9. The CDR3 covers 16 residues. Per germline, CDR1 LNHNV and CDR2 YYDKDF (reference sequence). CDR3 nucleotides: TGTGCCACCAGCAGAGCTCTTAGGGACAGGGATCACGAGCAGTACTTC. It yields the protein CATSRALRDRDHEQYF.

The genes are TRBV18 and TRBJ1-4; no definite D call. The CDR3 totals 15 residues. Germline lookup yields CDR1 KGHSH and CDR2 LQKENI. Trimming took off 0 bases at V and 7 bases at J, with 12 bases between the two ends. CDR3: CASSPPDKDFEKLFF. The DNA for the CDR3 is TGTGCCAGCTCACCACCCGACAAGGACTTTGAAAAACTGTTTTTT.

The V gene is TRBV7-7, the J gene TRBJ2-3; tentative D call: TRBD2 (6 bases). The germline CDR1 and CDR2 sequences are SSHAT and FNYEAQ (reference sequence). The CDR3 contains 15 residues. Between the trimmed V and J ends, which lost 2 bases and 0 bases, there was a span of 9 bases. CDR3 sequence: CASSLTGVSTDTQYF. The CDR3 nucleotides read TGTGCCAGCAGCTTAACGGGGGTTAGCACAGATACGCAGTATTTT.

The V call is TRBV19, the J call TRBJ2-2; 8 bases are a match to TRBD1. The junction had 7 bases not matched to a gene; V was cut back by 7 bases and J by 3 bases. CDR3 length: 15 residues. The germline V gene has CDR1 LNHDA and CDR2 SQIVND (reference sequence). CDR3 protein: CASIPGQAYTGELFF. The CDR3 nucleotides are TGTGCCAGTATCCCGGGACAGGCGTACACCGGGGAGCTGTTTTTT.

The genes are TRBV7-9 and TRBJ2-1; possible D gene TRBD2, 5 bases. Germline values: CDR1 SEHNR, CDR2 FQNEAQ (reference sequence). With 3 bases removed from V and 5 bases from J, the gap between germline ends came to 14 bases. There are 15 residues in the CDR3. In nucleotides, the CDR3 is TGTGCCAGCAGCTTTGAAGGGAGAGGGAACAATGAGCAGTTCTTC. Residues: CASSFEGRGNNEQFF.

The gene calls are TRBV28 and TRBJ2-1; a weak D match, TRBD1 (6 bases). V was clipped by 1 base and J by 9 bases, with 16 bases between them. Germline V gene sequence: CDR1 MDHEN, CDR2 SYDVKM. This CDR3 is 15 amino acids long. The CDR3 DNA is TGTGCCAGCAGTTTATTGAACAGGGTCGGTGGTGAGCAGTTCTTC. Translation gives CASSLLNRVGGEQFF.

The rearrangement uses TRBV6-5 and TRBJ2-1; tentatively, D is TRBD1 or TRBD2 (6 bases each). Trimming left V 7 bases short and J 13 bases short, with 17 bases between. The CDR3 is 12 residues long. Germline V lookup: CDR1 MNHEY, CDR2 SVGAGI. The CDR3 region has the DNA TGTGCCAGCACTCTCCCCGGGGGCAATCAGTTCTTC. This codes for CASTLPGGNQFF.

CDR3 nucleotides: TGTGCCAGCAGTTACTCGAAAAATACAGATCAGTTCTTC. This codes for CASSYSKNTDQFF. The genes are TRBV6-5 and TRBJ2-1; D call uncertain. In germline, CDR1 is MNHEY, CDR2 SVGAGI. The CDR3 runs 13 residues. V gave up 0 bases and J gave up 13 bases, with 13 bases separating them.

J is TRBJ2-5 and V is TRBV5-1; unclear D gene. The V end was cut by 4 bases, the J end by 5 bases, with 9 bases between. The germline gives CDR1 SGHRS, CDR2 YFSETQ. The CDR3 has 12 amino acids. CDR3 amino acids: CASSPRMETQYF. The DNA of the CDR3 is TGCGCCAGCAGCCCCCGAATGGAGACCCAGTACTTC. Full variable domain (outside the CDR3, taken from reference TRBV5-1 and TRBJ2-5): KAGVTQTPRYLIKTRGQQVTLSCSPISGHRSVSWYQQTPGQGLQFLFEYFSETQRNKGNFPGRFSGRQFSNSRSEMNVSTLELGDSALYLCASSPRMETQYFGPGTRLLVL.

This chain joins TRBV11-2 and TRBJ1-2, with 7 positions matching TRBD1. In germline, CDR1 is SGHAT, CDR2 FQNNGV. The V and J ends lost 4 bases and 0 bases, in that order; junction bases with no gene match: 2. The CDR3 is 14 amino acids. The CDR3 here is CASSWTGANYGYTF. The CDR3 DNA follows: TGTGCCAGCAGCTGGACAGGAGCTAACTATGGCTACACCTTC.